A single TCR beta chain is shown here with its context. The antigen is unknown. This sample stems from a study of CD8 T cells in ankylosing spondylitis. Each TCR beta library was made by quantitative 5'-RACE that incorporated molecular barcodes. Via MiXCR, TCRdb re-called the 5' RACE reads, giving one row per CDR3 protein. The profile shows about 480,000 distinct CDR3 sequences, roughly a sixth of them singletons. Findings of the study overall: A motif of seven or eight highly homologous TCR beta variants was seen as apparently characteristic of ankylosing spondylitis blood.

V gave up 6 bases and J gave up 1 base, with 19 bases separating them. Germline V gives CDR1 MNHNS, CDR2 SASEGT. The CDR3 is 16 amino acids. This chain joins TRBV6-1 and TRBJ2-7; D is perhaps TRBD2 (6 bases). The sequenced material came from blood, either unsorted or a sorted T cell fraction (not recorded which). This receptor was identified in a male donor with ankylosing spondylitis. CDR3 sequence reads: CASSRAGGASSYEQYF. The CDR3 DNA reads TGTGCCAGCAGCCGGGCCGGCGGGGCGTCTTCCTACGAGCAGTACTTC.